Here is one TCR beta chain with its context. CDR1 and CDR2 (germline): SQVTM, ANQGSEA. Trimming took off 3 bases at V and 5 bases at J, with 8 bases between the two ends. The CDR3 spans 11 residues. Sequencing used immunoSEQ multiplex PCR; TCRdb keeps in-frame clones, though not all of them. The sample includes a few hundred thousand clones, roughly 88% of them seen just once. These data come from a study of blood T cell repertoires in COVID-19. The origin of this receptor is a human donor in a cohort sampled during active COVID-19. The specimen was peripheral blood. The chain recombines TRBV29-1 with TRBJ2-7; D unresolved. The CDR3 reads CSVEFLDEQYF. CDR3 bases: TGCAGCGTTGAGTTTCTCGACGAGCAGTACTTC.